The clone carrying this T cell receptor (beta chain) was seen repeatedly, ten times or more. The target antigen is unknown. Time point in this sample: persistent/refractory GD, antithyroid drugs over 5 years with positive TRAb. Extracted PBMC RNA gave rise to the TCR library. Through Arm-PCR of CDR3 regions and iRepertoire HTBI primers, TCR beta libraries were built. From the multiplex PCR reads, TCRdb called clonotypes with MiXCR, one entry per CDR3 protein. The data show some 450,000 distinct CDR3 sequences, 20% to 25% seen once. The data were taken from a study of regulatory T cells in long-lasting Graves disease. Study-wide results and limits: Newly diagnosed Graves' patients had higher TCR diversity than persistent ones. Persistent disease samples used TRBV28, TRBJ1-2 and TRBJ2-5 preferentially.

Trimming cost V 5 bases and J 6 bases, with 11 bases left between them. The germline V gene has CDR1 SGHTA and CDR2 FQGNSA. The CDR3 totals 12 residues. The chain joins TRBV7-2 to TRBJ2-7; no clear D. The source is a female donor with Graves disease. Sequenced material: peripheral blood mononuclear cells (PBMCs), taken when the disease was refractory, from a patient treated with antithyroid drugs. CDR3 DNA: TGTGCCAGCAGCCCCCCCCACGGCGAGCAGTACTTC. It encodes CASSPPHGEQYF.